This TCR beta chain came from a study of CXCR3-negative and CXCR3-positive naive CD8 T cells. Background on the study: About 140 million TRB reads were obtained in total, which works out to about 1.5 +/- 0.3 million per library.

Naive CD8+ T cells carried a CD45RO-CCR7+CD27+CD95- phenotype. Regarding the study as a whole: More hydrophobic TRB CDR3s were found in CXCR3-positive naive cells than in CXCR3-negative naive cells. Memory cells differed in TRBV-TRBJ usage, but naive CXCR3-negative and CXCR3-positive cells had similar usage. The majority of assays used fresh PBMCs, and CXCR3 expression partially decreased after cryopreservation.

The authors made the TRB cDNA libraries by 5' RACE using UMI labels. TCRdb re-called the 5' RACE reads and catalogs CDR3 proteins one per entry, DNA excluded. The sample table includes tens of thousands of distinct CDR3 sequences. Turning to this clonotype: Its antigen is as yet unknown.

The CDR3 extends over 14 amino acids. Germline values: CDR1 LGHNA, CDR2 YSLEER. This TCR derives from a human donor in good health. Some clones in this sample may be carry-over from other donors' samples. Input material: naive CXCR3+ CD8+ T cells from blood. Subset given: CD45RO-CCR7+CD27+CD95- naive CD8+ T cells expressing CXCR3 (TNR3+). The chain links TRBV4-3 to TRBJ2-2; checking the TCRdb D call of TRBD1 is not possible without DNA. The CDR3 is CASSTGQSTGELFF.